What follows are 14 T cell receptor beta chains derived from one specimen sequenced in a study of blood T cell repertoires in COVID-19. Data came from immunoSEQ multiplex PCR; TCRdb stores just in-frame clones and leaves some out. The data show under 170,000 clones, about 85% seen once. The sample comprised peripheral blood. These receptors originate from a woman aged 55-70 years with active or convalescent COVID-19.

The CDR3 bases are TGTGCCAGCAGTCAGGGACAGGGAACCGTTCAGTACTTC. This encodes CASSQGQGTVQYF. The chain links TRBV6-2 or TRBV6-3 to TRBJ2-4, with 9 bases lining up with TRBD1. V lost 5 bases, J lost 11 bases, and 7 bases stayed unmatched. This CDR3 is 13 amino acids long. CDR1 and CDR2 from the germline V gene are MNHEY and SVGEGT.

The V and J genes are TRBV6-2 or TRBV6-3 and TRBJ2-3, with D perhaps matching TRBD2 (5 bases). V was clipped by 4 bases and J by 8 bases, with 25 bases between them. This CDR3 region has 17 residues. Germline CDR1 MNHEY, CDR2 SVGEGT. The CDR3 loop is CASSSPYEGRLPGTQYF. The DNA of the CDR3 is TGTGCCAGCAGTTCGCCTTATGAGGGTCGTCTCCCCGGTACGCAGTATTTT.

The CDR3 protein is CASSPTGYGQYF. The CDR3 DNA reads as TGTGCCAGCAGCCCGACAGGGTACGGCCAGTACTTC. The V and J genes are TRBV14 and TRBJ2-5; 7 nucleotides align to TRBD1. The CDR3 runs 12 residues. V lost 4 bases, J lost 10 bases, and 6 bases stayed unmatched. The germline gives CDR1 SGHDN, CDR2 FVKESK.

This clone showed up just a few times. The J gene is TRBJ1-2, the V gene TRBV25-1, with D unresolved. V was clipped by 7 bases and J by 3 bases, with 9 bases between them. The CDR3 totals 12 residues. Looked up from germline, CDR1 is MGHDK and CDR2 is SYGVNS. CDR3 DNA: TGTGCCAGCAAAGGCAGGTACTATGGCTACACCTTC. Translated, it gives CASKGRYYGYTF.

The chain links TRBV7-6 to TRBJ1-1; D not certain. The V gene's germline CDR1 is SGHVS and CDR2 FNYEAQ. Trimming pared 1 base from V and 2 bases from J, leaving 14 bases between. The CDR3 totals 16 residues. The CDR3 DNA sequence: TGTGCCAGCAGCTTAGACCGACACAGCCAAAACACTGAAGCTTTCTTT. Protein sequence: CASSLDRHSQNTEAFF.

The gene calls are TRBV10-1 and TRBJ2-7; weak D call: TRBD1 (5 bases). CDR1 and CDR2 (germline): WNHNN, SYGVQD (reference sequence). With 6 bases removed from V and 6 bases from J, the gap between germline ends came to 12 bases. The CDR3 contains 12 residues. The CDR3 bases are TGCGCCAGCAGAAAGGGGTATGTCGAGCAGTACTTC. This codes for CASRKGYVEQYF.

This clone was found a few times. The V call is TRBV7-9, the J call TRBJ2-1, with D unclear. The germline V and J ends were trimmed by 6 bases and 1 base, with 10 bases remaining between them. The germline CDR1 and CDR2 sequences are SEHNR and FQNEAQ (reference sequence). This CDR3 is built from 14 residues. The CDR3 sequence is CASSHRESYNEQFF. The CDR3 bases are TGTGCCAGCAGTCACAGAGAGTCCTACAATGAGCAGTTCTTC.

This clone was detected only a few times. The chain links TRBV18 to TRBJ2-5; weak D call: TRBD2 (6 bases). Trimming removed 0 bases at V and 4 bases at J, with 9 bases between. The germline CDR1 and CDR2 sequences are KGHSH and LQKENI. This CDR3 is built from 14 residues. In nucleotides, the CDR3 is TGTGCCAGCTCACCACCGCGGGGCGGAGAGACCCAGTACTTC. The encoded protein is CASSPPRGGETQYF.

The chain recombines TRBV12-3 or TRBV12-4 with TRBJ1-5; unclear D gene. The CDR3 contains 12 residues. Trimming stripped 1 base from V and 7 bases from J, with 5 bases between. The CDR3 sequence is CASSLVVQPQHF. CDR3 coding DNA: TGTGCCAGCAGTTTAGTCGTGCAGCCCCAGCATTTT.

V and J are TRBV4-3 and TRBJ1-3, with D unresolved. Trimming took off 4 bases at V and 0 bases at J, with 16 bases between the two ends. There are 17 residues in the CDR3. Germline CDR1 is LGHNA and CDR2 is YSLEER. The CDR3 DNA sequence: TGCGCCAGCAGCCCTTCCTCGGGGTATAGCTCTGGAAACACCATATATTTT. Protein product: CASSPSSGYSSGNTIYF.

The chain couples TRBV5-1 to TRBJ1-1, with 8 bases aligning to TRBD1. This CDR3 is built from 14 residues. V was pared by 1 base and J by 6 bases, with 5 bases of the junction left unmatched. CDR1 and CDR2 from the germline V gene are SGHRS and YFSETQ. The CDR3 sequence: CASSLLDREAEAFF. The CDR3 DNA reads TGCGCCAGCAGCTTGTTGGACAGGGAAGCTGAAGCTTTCTTT.

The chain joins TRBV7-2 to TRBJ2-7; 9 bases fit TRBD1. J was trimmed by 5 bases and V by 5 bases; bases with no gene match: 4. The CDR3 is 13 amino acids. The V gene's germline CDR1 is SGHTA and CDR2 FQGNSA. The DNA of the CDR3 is TGTGCCAGCAGCCTTAGGGACAGGGACGAGCAGTACTTC. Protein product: CASSLRDRDEQYF.

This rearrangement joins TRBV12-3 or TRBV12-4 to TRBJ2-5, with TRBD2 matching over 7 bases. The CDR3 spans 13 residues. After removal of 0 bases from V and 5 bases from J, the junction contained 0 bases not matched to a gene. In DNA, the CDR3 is TGTGCCAGCAGTTTAGCTAGCGGGGAGACCCAGTACTTC. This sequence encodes CASSLASGETQYF.

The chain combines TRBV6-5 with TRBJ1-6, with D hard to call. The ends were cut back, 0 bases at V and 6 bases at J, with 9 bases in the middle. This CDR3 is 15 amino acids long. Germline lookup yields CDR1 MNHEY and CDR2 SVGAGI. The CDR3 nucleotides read TGTGCCAGCAGTTACTCCGGAGCCTTTAATTCACCCCTCCACTTT. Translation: CASSYSGAFNSPLHF.